The sequence of this T cell receptor (beta chain) was determined in a study of T-cell memory formation after mild COVID-19. At the level of the study: There were largely donor-specific TCR clusters.

Findings of the study overall: Some responding clones appeared in pre-infection memory, suggesting cross-reactive memory joined.

Each CDR3 protein gets one entry after TCRdb re-called the 5' RACE reads with MiXCR. The sample has approximately 350,000 distinct CDR3 sequences, around 28% seen once. This clonotype was seen more than once but under ten times. Its antigen is currently unknown. V lost 1 base and J 2 bases, leaving 9 bases between the germline ends. CDR3 length: 15 residues. Looked up from germline, CDR1 is MGHRA and CDR2 is YSYEKL. V and J are TRBV4-1 and TRBJ1-5; no reliable D call. The sequencing input was PBMCs or a T cell subset sorted from them (not recorded which). The sequence was collected from an adult woman who had mild COVID-19 (a few samples of this study predate the infection). Cell type and time point are not known. The CDR3 reads CASSQAEGRNQPQHF. DNA of the CDR3: TGCGCCAGCAGCCAAGCAGAGGGCCGCAATCAGCCCCAGCATTTT.